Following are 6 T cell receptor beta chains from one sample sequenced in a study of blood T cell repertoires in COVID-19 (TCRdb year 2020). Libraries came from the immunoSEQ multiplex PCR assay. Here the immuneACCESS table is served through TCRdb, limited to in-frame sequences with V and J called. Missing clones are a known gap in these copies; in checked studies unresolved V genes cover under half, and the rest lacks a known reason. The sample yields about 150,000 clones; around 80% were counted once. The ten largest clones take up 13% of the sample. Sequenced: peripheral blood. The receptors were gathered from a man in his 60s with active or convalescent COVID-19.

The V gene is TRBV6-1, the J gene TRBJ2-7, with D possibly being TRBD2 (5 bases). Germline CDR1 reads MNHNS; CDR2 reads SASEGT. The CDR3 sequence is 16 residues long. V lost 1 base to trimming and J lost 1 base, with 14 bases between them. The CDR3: CASSEDTVRGSYEQYF. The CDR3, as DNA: TGTGCCAGCAGTGAAGATACGGTACGGGGATCCTACGAGCAGTACTTC.

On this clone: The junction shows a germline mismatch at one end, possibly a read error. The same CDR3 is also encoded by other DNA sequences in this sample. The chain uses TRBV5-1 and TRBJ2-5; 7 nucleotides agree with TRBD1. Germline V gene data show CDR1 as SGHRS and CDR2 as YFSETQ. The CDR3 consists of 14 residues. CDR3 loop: CASSLETGSVTQYF. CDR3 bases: TGCGCCAGCAGTTTGGAGACAGGGTCCGTGACCCAGTACTTC.

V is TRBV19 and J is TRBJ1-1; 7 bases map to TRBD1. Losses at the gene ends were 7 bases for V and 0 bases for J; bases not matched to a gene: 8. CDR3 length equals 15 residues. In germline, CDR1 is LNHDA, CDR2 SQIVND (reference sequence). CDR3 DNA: TGTGCCAGTAAGCAGGGGGGAAGGTTGAACACTGAAGCTTTCTTT. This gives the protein CASKQGGRLNTEAFF.

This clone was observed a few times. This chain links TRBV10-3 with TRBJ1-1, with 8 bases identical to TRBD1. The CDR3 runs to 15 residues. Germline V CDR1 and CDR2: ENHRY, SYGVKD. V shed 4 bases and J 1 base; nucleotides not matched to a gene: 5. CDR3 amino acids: CAISGQGAWNTEAFF. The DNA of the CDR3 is TGTGCCATCAGTGGGCAGGGGGCGTGGAACACTGAAGCTTTCTTT.

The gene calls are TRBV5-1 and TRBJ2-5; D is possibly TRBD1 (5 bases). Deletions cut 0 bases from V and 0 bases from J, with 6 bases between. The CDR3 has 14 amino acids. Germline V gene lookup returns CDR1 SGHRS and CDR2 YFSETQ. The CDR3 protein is CASSLEGNQETQYF. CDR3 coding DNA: TGCGCCAGCAGCTTGGAGGGGAACCAAGAGACCCAGTACTTC.

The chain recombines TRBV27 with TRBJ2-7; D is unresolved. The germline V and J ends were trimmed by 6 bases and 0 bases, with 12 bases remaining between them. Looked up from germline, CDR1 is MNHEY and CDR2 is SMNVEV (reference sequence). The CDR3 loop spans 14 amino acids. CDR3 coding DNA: TGTGCCAGCAGCCCATTAGAATCCTCCTACGAGCAGTACTTC. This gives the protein CASSPLESSYEQYF.